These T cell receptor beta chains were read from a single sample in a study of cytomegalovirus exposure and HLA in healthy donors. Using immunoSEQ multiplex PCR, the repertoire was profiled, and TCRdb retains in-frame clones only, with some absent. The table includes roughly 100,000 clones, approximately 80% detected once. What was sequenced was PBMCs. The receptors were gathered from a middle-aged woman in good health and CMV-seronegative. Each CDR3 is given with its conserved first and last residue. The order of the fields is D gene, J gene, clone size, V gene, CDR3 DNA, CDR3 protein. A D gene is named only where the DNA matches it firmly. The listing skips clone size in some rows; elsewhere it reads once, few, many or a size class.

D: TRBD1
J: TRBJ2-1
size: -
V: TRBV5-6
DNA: TGTGCCAGCAGCTTACCGGGACAGTCCTACAATGAGCAGTTCTTC
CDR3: CASSLPGQSYNEQFF

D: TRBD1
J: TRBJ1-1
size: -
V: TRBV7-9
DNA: TGTGCCAGCAGCCTCCCACAGGGGAGGAACACTGAAGCTTTCTTT
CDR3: CASSLPQGRNTEAFF

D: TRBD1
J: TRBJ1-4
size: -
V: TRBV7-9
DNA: TGTGCCAGCAGCTCATACAGGGGGAGGGCAACTAATGAAAAACTGTTTTTT
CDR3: CASSSYRGRATNEKLFF

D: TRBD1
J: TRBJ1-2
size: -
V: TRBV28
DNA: TGTGCCAGCGGGACAGGCCCTGGGGCGGGCTACACCTTC
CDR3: CASGTGPGAGYTF

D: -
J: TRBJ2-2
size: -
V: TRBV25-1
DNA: TGTGCCAGCAGTGACAGGCTCGGTTTTACTGGGACCGGGGAGCTGTTTTTT
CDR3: CASSDRLGFTGTGELFF

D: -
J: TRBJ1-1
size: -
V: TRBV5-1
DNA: TGCGCCAGCAGCTTGGTGTCAGTGAACACTGAAGCTTTCTTT
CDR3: CASSLVSVNTEAFF

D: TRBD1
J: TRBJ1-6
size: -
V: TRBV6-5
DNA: TGTGCCAGCAGCCCAGGGGGGTGGAATTCACCCCTCCACTTT
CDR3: CASSPGGWNSPLHF

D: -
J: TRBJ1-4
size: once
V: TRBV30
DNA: TGTGCCTGGAGTTTCGAAAGGACTGGTAATGAAAAACTGTTTTTT
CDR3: CAWSFERTGNEKLFF

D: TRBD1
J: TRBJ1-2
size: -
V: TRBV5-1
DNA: TGCGCCAGCAGCACCCGACAGGGAACGACCTACACCTTC
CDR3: CASSTRQGTTYTF

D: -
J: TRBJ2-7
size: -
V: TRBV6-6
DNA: TGTGCCAGCAGTTTGGACAGATCCGAGCAGTACTTC
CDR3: CASSLDRSEQYF

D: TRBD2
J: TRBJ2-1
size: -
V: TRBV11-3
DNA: TGTGCCAGCAGCACAAGGCTAGCGGGAGAGGGTGAGCAGTTCTTC
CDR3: CASSTRLAGEGEQFF

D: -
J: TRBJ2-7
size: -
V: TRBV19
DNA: TGTGCCAGTAGTAGGGGCCTCACCTACGAGCAGTACTTC
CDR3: CASSRGLTYEQYF

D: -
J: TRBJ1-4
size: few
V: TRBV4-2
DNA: TGTGCCAGCAGCCCGACGGGAAATGAAAAACTGTTTTTT
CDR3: CASSPTGNEKLFF

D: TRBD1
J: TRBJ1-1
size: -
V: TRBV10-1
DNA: TGCGCCAGCAGTGAGTCCGGGGGATTCGGAGGGGGCCAGGGGACTGAAGCTTTCTTT
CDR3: CASSESGGFGGGQGTEAFF

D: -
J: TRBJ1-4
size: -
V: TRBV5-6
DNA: TGTGCCAGCAGCTTGGCGGGAGGATTTAATGAAAAACTGTTTTTT
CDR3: CASSLAGGFNEKLFF

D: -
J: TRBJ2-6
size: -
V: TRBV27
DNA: TGTGCCAGCAGTTTATGGGGGCTGAGCTCTGGGGCCAACGTCCTGACTTTC
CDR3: CASSLWGLSSGANVLTF

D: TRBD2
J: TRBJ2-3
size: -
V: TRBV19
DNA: TGTGCCAGTATGGGGGGGAGTGCAGATACGCAGTATTTT
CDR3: CASMGGSADTQYF

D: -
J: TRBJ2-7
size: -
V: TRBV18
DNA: TGTGCCAGCTCATTACAGGGAATGGAGTCCGAGCAGTACTTC
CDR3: CASSLQGMESEQYF

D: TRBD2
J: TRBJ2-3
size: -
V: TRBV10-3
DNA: TGTGCCATCCAAGGGAGGGCCGGACCGGATAGCACAGATACGCAGTATTTT
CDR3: CAIQGRAGPDSTDTQYF

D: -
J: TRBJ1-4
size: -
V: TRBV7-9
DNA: TGTGCCAGCAGCTTGATATCGGGGGAAAAACTGTTTTTT
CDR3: CASSLISGEKLFF

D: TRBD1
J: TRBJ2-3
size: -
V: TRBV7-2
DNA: TGTGCCAGCAGTCATTACATTCAACAGGGGCAAGATACGCAGTATTTT
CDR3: CASSHYIQQGQDTQYF

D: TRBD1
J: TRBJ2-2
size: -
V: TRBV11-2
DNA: TGTGCCAGCAGGCAAACAGGGGCGAACACCGGGGAGCTGTTTTTT
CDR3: CASRQTGANTGELFF

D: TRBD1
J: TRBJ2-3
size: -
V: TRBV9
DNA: TGTGCCAGCAGCGTGACCGCCGACAGGGAAACGCAGTATTTT
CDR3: CASSVTADRETQYF

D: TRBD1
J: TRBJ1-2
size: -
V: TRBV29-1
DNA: TGCAGCGTTGAATCGACAGGGGCTTATGGCTACACCTTC
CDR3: CSVESTGAYGYTF

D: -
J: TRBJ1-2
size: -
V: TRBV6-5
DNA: TGTGCCAGCAGTCGCGGGGGAAGGTCGGGCTACACCTTC
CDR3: CASSRGGRSGYTF

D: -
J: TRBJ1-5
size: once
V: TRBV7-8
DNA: TGTGCCAGCAGCGAAGCAGGGTTGGATCAGCCCCAGCATTTT
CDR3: CASSEAGLDQPQHF

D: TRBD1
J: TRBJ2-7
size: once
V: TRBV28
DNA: TGTGCCAGCAGTTTATTTAGGGGGACAGGGGACGAGCAGTACTTC
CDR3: CASSLFRGTGDEQYF

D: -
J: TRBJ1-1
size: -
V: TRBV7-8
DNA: TGTGCCAGCAGCTCCCCCCGGGGGACTGAAGCTTTCTTT
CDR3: CASSSPRGTEAFF

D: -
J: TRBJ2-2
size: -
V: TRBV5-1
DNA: TGCGCCAGCAGCTTGATCGGTCCCAACACCGGGGAGCTGTTTTTT
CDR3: CASSLIGPNTGELFF

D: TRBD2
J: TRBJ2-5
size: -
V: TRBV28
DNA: TGTGCCAGCAGTTTGAGTCTAGCGGGAGGCCCTCAAGAGACCCAGTACTTC
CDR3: CASSLSLAGGPQETQYF

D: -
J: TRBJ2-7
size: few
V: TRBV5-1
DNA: TGCGCCAGCAGCTCCACAGCAGACTACGAGCAGTACTTC
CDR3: CASSSTADYEQYF

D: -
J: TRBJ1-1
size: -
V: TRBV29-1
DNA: TGCAGCGTAGCTACAGGGATCCCTGAAGCTTTCTTT
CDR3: CSVATGIPEAFF